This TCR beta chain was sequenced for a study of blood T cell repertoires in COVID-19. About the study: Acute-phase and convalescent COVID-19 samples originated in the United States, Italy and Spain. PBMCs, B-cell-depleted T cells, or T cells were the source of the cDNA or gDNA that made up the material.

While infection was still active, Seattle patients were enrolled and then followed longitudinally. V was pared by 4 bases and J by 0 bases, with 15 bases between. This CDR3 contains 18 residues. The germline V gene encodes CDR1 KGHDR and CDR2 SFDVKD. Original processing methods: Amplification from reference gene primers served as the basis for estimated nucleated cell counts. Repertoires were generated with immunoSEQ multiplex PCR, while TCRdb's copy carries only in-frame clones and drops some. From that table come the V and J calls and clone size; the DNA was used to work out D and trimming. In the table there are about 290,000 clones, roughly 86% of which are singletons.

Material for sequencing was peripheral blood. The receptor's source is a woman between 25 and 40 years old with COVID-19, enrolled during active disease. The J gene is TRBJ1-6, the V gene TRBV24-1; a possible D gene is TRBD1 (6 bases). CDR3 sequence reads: CATSEATGLSSYNSPLHF. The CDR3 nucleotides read TGTGCCACCAGTGAGGCGACAGGTCTAAGCTCCTATAATTCACCCCTCCACTTT.